Listed below are T cell receptor beta chains from one sample, sequenced in a study of Ad26.COV2.S vaccination and SARS-CoV-2 variants. Clones were read by immunoSEQ multiplex PCR, and TCRdb kept only the in-frame ones, dropping some. Here the sample spans some 340,000 clones, 85% being singletons. The sequenced sample was peripheral blood, obtained in a trial of Ad26.COV2.S vaccine versus placebo. The receptors here all came from a person between 18 and 60 years old who received the Ad26.COV2.S COVID-19 vaccine or a placebo. Both conserved end residues are part of each CDR3. A D gene is named only where the DNA matches it firmly. Rows give clone size only sometimes, using once, few, many, or a class for an expanded clone.

d_gene,j_gene,abundance,v_gene,CDR3nt,CDR3aa
-,TRBJ1-4,-,TRBV2,TGTGCCAGCAGTGCGACGGATGTAGGAGAAAAACTGTTTTTT,CASSATDVGEKLFF
-,TRBJ2-4,-,TRBV28,TGTGCCAGCAGTTTATCCGGGGGCATGGCAAACATTCAGTACTTC,CASSLSGGMANIQYF
-,TRBJ1-5,-,TRBV14,TGTGCCAGCAGCCCGGACAGCAATCAGCCCCAGCATTTT,CASSPDSNQPQHF
TRBD1,TRBJ1-4,-,TRBV11-2,TGTGCCAGCCGAAGGGGGCGCACTAATGAAAAACTGTTTTTT,CASRRGRTNEKLFF
-,TRBJ1-6,-,TRBV12-3/TRBV12-4,TGTGCCAGCAGTTTGGAGGGGGGTTCACCCCTCCACTTT,CASSLEGGSPLHF
-,TRBJ1-6,-,TRBV18,TGTGCCAGCTCCCCCGGGCCCACGGCCTATAATTCACCCCTCCACTTT,CASSPGPTAYNSPLHF
TRBD1,TRBJ1-1,-,TRBV19,TGTGCCAGCGCAGGGGGACGGTACACTGAAGCTTTCTTT,CASAGGRYTEAFF
-,TRBJ1-2,-,TRBV2,TGTGCCAGCACCCGGGCAGAGTATGGCTACACCTTC,CASTRAEYGYTF
TRBD1,TRBJ2-7,-,TRBV29-1,TGCAGCGTGAACACAGGGGGCGTCTCCTACGAGCAGTACTTC,CSVNTGGVSYEQYF
-,TRBJ1-4,-,TRBV5-5,TGTGCCAGCAGCTTCTTGGGGGAAACTAATGAAAAACTGTTTTTT,CASSFLGETNEKLFF
TRBD2,TRBJ2-5,-,TRBV4-1,TGCGCCAGCAGCCTCCGAAGCCTTAGCGGGGGAGAGACCCAGTACTTC,CASSLRSLSGGETQYF
-,TRBJ2-7,-,TRBV7-2,TGTGCCAGCAGCTTAGCCTGGGGGTACGAGCAGTACTTC,CASSLAWGYEQYF
-,TRBJ1-5,-,TRBV5-4,TGTGCCAGCAGCTTGGCGGGGAATCAGCCCCAGCATTTT,CASSLAGNQPQHF
-,TRBJ2-7,-,TRBV7-8,TGTGCCAGCAGCTTAGGCCGGTCGGGGGCAGCCACCTACGAGCAGTACTTC,CASSLGRSGAATYEQYF
-,TRBJ2-2,-,TRBV28,TGTGCCAGCAGTTTAATGATGGGAACCACCGGGGAGCTGTTTTTT,CASSLMMGTTGELFF
-,TRBJ1-5,-,TRBV28,TGTGCCAGCAGTTTGGGGCAAGGGCAGCCCCAGCATTTT,CASSLGQGQPQHF
-,TRBJ1-1,once,TRBV2,TGTGCCAGCAGTGAAGCGGGGGGGAGAACTGAAGCTTTCTTT,CASSEAGGRTEAFF
-,TRBJ1-2,-,TRBV7-8,TGTGCCAGCAGCCCCCTTTCGGCAAGCCACTATGGCTACACCTTC,CASSPLSASHYGYTF
TRBD2,TRBJ2-5,-,TRBV4-1,TGCGCCAGCAGCCAAGGGCCACTGGCGGGGGGTAGAGAGACCCAGTACTTC,CASSQGPLAGGRETQYF
TRBD1,TRBJ2-3,-,TRBV6-5,TGTGCCAGCAGGAGGACAGGGTGGAACACAGATACGCAGTATTTT,CASRRTGWNTDTQYF
-,TRBJ1-1,-,TRBV10-3,TGTGCCACCGAGGGACGGATGAACACTGAAGCTTTCTTT,CATEGRMNTEAFF
-,TRBJ1-5,once,TRBV11-3,TGTGCCAGCAGCGCGGCCGGCGTGTCAGATGGTCAGCCCCAGCATTTT,CASSAAGVSDGQPQHF
-,TRBJ1-1,-,TRBV6-5,TGTGCCAGCAGCGACAGCGTTCAAGCTTTCTTT,CASSDSVQAFF
TRBD1,TRBJ1-4,-,TRBV28,TGTGCCAGCAGTATCCCTGGGACAGATAATGAAAAACTGTTTTTT,CASSIPGTDNEKLFF
-,TRBJ2-7,-,TRBV5-8,TGTGCCAGCAGTTTTGACCGGGCCCAAGCCTCCTTC,CASSFDRAQASF
-,TRBJ1-2,-,TRBV27,TGTGCCAGCAGTTTCCAATTAGGGGGATATGGCTACACCTTC,CASSFQLGGYGYTF
-,TRBJ2-5,-,TRBV9,TGTGCCAGCAGCGTAGCCGCCGGCAGGGGGGTCGGGACCCAGTACTTC,CASSVAAGRGVGTQYF
TRBD2,TRBJ2-1,once,TRBV4-2,TGTGCCAGCAGCCTTGTAGTCCTAGCGGGGGCCGTCAATGAGCAGTTCTTC,CASSLVVLAGAVNEQFF
TRBD2,TRBJ2-1,-,TRBV7-3,TGTGCCAGCAGCCCTCGCTTAGCGGGAACTAATGAGCAGTTCTTC,CASSPRLAGTNEQFF
-,TRBJ1-1,-,TRBV7-2,TGTGCCAGCAGCTTGACAACAGGGCTGAACACTGAAGCTTTCTTT,CASSLTTGLNTEAFF
-,TRBJ2-1,-,TRBV27,TGTGCCAGCAGTTTCCGGGGGGCGAACGAGGAGCAGTTCTTC,CASSFRGANEEQFF
-,TRBJ1-5,-,TRBV28,TGTGCCAGCAGTTTCGGGACTTGGGCGAATAGCAATCAGCCCCAGCATTTT,CASSFGTWANSNQPQHF
-,TRBJ2-2,-,TRBV7-3,TGTGCCAGCAGCCATAGACAGTCCGGGGAGCTGTTTTTT,CASSHRQSGELFF
TRBD2,TRBJ2-1,-,TRBV12-5,TGTGCTAGTGGTCTCTCCGGGACTAGCTATTACAATGAGCAGTTCTTC,CASGLSGTSYYNEQFF
-,TRBJ2-2,-,TRBV7-9,TGTGCCAGCAGCTCATTACAGGGTAACCTATTCGGGGAGCTGTTTTTT,CASSSLQGNLFGELFF
-,TRBJ2-7,-,TRBV28,TGTGCCAGCACGCAAACAGGGTCGCGGGGCTCCTACGAGCAGTACTTC,CASTQTGSRGSYEQYF
-,TRBJ1-1,-,TRBV11-1,TGTGCCAGCAGCTTAGTAGCAGGCCCGGGGACTGAAGCTTTCTTT,CASSLVAGPGTEAFF
-,TRBJ1-4,-,TRBV5-5,TGTGCCAGCAGCCCCGACAGCAATGAAAAACTGTTTTTT,CASSPDSNEKLFF
-,TRBJ2-7,-,TRBV9,TGTGCCAGCACCCGGGACCCATACTCCTACGAGCAGTACTTC,CASTRDPYSYEQYF
-,TRBJ1-1,-,TRBV28,TGTGCCAGCAGCGGGCCCTTTACGAACACTGAAGCTTTCTTT,CASSGPFTNTEAFF
-,TRBJ1-3,-,TRBV4-1,TGCGCCAGCAGCCAAGATCTGAATCCCCCCATATATTTT,CASSQDLNPPIYF
-,TRBJ1-5,-,TRBV6-5,TGTGCCAGCAGCCTCGACGGGAAGAATCAGCCCCAGCATTTT,CASSLDGKNQPQHF